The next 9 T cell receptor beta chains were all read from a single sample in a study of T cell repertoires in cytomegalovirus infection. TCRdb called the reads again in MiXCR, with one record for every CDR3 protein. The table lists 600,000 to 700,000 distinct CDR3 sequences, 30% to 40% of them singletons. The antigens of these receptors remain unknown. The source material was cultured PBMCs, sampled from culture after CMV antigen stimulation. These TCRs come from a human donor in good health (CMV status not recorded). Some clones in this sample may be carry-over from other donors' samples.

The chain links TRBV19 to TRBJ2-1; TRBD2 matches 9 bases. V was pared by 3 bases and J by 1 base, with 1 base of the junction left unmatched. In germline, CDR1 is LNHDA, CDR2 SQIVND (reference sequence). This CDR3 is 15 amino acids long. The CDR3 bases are TGTGCCAGTAGTATCAGCGGGAGGTCCTACAATGAGCAGTTCTTC. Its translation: CASSISGRSYNEQFF.

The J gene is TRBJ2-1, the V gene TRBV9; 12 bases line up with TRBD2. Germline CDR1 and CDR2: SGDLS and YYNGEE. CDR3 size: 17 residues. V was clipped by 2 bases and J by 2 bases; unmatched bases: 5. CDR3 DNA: TGTGCCAGCAGCGTGACTAGCGGGGGCACCACCTACAATGAGCAGTTCTTC. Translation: CASSVTSGGTTYNEQFF.

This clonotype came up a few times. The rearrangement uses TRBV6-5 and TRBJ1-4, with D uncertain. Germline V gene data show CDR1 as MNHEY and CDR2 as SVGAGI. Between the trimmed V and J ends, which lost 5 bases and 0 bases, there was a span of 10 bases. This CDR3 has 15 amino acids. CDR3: CASSVGDSTNEKLFF. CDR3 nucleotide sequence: TGTGCCAGCAGTGTGGGAGACTCAACTAATGAAAAACTGTTTTTT.

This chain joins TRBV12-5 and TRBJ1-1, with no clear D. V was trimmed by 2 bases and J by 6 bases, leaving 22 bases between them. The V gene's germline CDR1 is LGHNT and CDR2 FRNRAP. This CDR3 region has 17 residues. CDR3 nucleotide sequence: TGTGCTAGTGGTTTGTTCTCAAATAGATTTGGATATTCTGAAGCTTTCTTT. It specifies CASGLFSNRFGYSEAFF.

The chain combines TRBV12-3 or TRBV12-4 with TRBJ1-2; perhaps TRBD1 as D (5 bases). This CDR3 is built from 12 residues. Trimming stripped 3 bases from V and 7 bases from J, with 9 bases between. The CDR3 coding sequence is TGTGCCAGCAGTTTGCAGGGTACTGGCTACACCTTC. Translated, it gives CASSLQGTGYTF.

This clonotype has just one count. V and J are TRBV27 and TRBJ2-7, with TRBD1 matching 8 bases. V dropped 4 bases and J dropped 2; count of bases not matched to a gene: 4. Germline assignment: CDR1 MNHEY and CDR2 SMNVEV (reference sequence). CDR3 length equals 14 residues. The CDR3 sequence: CASSWTGITYEQYF. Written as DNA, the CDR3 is TGTGCCAGCAGTTGGACAGGGATCACCTACGAGCAGTACTTC.

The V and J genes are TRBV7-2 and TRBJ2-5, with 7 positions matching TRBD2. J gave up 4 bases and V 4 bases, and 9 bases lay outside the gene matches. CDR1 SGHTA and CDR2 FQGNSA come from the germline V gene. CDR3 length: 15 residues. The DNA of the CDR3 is TGTGCCAGCAGCTCCTCCGGACTAGGGACAGAGACCCAGTACTTC. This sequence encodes CASSSSGLGTETQYF.

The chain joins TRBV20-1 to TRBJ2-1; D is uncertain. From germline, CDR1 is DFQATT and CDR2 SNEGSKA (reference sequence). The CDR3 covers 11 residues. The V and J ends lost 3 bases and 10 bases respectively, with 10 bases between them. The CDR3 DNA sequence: TGCAGTGCTAGTCGCGCAGGAGAGCAGTTCTTC. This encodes CSASRAGEQFF.

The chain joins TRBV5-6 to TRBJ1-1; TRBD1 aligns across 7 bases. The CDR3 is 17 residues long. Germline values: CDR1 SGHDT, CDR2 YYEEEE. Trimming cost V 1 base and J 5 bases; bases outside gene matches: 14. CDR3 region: CASSLTTGKGGDTEAFF. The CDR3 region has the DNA TGTGCCAGCAGCTTGACGACAGGGAAAGGGGGGGATACTGAAGCTTTCTTT.